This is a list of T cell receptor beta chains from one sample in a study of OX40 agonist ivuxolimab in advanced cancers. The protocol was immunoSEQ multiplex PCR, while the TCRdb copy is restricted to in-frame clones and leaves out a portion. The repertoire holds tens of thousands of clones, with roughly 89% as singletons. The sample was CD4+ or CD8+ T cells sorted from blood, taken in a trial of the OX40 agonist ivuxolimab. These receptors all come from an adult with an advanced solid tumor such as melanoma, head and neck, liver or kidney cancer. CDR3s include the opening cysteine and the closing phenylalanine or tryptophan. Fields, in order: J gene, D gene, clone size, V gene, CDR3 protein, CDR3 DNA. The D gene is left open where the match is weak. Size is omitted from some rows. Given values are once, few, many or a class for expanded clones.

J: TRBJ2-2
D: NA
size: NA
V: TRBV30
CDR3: CAWSWGWELFF
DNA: TGTGCCTGGAGTTGGGGATGGGAGCTGTTTTTT

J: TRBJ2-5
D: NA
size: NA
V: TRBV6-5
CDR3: CASSPLGVQETQYF
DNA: TGTGCCAGCAGTCCCCTCGGGGTCCAAGAGACCCAGTACTTC

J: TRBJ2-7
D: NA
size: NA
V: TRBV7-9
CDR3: CASSPIGSTYEQYF
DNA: TGTGCCAGCAGCCCAATCGGGTCGACCTACGAGCAGTACTTC

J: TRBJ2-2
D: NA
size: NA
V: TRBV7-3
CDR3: CASSPIHSGNTGELFF
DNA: TGTGCCAGCAGCCCGATACATTCGGGGAACACCGGGGAGCTGTTTTTT

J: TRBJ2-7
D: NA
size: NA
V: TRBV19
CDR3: CASSIAAGLYEQYF
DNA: TGTGCCAGTAGTATAGCGGCAGGGCTCTACGAGCAGTACTTC

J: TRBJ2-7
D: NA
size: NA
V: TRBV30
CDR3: CAWSDTGPYEQYF
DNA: TGTGCCTGGAGCGATACAGGGCCGTACGAGCAGTACTTC

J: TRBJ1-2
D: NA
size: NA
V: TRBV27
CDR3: CASSSDRQGFWNYGYTF
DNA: TGTGCCAGCAGTTCAGACAGGCAGGGATTCTGGAACTATGGCTACACCTTC

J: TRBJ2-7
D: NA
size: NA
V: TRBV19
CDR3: CASSDNPVEQYF
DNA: TGTGCCAGTAGTGACAACCCCGTCGAGCAGTACTTC

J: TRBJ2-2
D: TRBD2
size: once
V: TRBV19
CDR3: CASSLFAGGTGELFF
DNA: TGTGCCAGTAGTTTGTTCGCGGGAGGTACCGGGGAGCTGTTTTTT

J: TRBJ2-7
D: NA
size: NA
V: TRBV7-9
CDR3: CASSLPGLPYEQYF
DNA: TGTGCCAGCAGCCTACCGGGACTCCCCTACGAGCAGTACTTC

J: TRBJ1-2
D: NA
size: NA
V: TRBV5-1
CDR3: CASSLASGDGYTF
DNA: TGCGCCAGCAGCTTGGCATCAGGGGATGGCTACACCTTC

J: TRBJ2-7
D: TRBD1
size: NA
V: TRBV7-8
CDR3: CASSLRQGIYEQYF
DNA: TGTGCCAGCAGCTTAAGACAGGGGATTTACGAGCAGTACTTC

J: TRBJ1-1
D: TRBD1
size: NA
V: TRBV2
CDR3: CASSGGTGGVRTEAFF
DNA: TGTGCCAGCAGTGGTGGGACAGGGGGCGTTCGCACTGAAGCTTTCTTT

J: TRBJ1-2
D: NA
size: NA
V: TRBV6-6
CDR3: CASREDGYTF
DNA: TGTGCCAGCAGAGAAGATGGCTACACCTTC

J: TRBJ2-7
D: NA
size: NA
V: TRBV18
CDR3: CASSPPPGANEQYF
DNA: TGTGCCAGCTCACCACCTCCAGGGGCTAACGAGCAGTACTTC

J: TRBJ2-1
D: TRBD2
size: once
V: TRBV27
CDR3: CASSPLAGASYNEQFF
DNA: TGTGCCAGCAGTCCCTTAGCGGGGGCCTCCTACAATGAGCAGTTCTTC

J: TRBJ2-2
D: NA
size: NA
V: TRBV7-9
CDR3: CASSYPVGITGELFF
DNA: TGTGCCAGCAGCTACCCGGTGGGGATCACCGGGGAGCTGTTTTTT

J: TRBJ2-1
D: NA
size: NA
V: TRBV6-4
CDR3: CASSDSVGGGYNEQFF
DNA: TGTGCCAGCAGTGACTCGGTGGGGGGCGGCTACAATGAGCAGTTCTTC

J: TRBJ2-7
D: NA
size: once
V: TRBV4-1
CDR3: CASSQIQGIGYEQYF
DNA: TGCGCCAGCAGCCAGATCCAGGGAATAGGCTACGAGCAGTACTTC

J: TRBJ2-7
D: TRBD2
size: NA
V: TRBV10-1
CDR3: CASSATAGGDYEQYF
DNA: TGCGCCAGCAGTGCCACCGCGGGGGGGGACTACGAGCAGTACTTC

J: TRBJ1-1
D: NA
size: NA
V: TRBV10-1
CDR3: CASSGLKGGTEAFF
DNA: TGCGCCAGCAGCGGACTTAAAGGGGGCACTGAAGCTTTCTTT

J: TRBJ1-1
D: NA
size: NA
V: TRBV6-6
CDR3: CASRTRMGMNTEAFF
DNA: TGTGCCAGCCGTACCCGGATGGGAATGAACACTGAAGCTTTCTTT

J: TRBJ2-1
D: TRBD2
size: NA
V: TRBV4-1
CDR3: CASSQIAGASYNEQFF
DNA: TGCGCCAGCAGCCAAATAGCGGGGGCATCCTACAATGAGCAGTTCTTC

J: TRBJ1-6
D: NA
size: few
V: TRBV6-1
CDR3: CASSEDQGRNSPLHF
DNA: TGTGCCAGCAGTGAAGATCAGGGTCGTAATTCACCCCTCCACTTT

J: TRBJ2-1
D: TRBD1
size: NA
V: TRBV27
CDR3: CASRTTGGREQFF
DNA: TGTGCCAGCAGGACGACAGGGGGCCGGGAGCAGTTCTTC

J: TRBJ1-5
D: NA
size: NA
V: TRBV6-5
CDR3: CASSYGRGHQPQHF
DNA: TGTGCCAGCAGTTACGGTCGTGGCCATCAGCCCCAGCATTTT

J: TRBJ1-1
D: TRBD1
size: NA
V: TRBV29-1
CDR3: CSVPQWGQGGTEAFF
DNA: TGCAGCGTTCCCCAGTGGGGGCAGGGGGGGACTGAAGCTTTCTTT

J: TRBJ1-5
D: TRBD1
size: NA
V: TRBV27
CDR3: CASRGTGGRQPQHF
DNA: TGTGCCAGCAGGGGGACAGGGGGTCGGCAGCCCCAGCATTTT

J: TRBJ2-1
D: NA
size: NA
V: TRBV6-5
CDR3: CASGENNEQFF
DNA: TGTGCCAGCGGCGAGAACAATGAGCAGTTCTTC

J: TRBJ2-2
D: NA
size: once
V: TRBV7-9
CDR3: CASTPKSLAQTGELFF
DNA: TGTGCCAGCACGCCGAAATCTTTGGCGCAAACCGGGGAGCTGTTTTTT

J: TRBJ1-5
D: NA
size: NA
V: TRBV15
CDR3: CATSRVDSSPPQHF
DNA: TGTGCCACCAGCAGAGTTGACAGTAGTCCGCCCCAGCATTTT